The rows below give T cell receptor beta chains drawn from one sample of a study of breast tumors, draining lymph nodes, adjacent tissues. TCRdb independently ran MiXCR on the multiplex PCR reads; one entry per CDR3 protein. The table has approximately 200,000 distinct CDR3 sequences, 25% to 40% seen once. Sequenced input: axillary lymph node tissue. The receptor source for this set is a female donor with breast cancer. Some clones in this sample may be carry-over from other donors' samples. CDR3s include the opening cysteine and the closing phenylalanine or tryptophan. Fields, in order: D gene, V gene, clone size, CDR3 length, J gene, CDR3 protein, CDR3 DNA. D genes are given only for firm matches. Only part of the rows carry a size: once, few, many, or a class if the clone is expanded.

>.|TRBV5-6|.|13|TRBJ1-1
CASSREACTEAFF
TGTGCCAGCAGCAGAGAAGCTTGCACTGAAGCTTTCTTT
>.|TRBV14|many|13|TRBJ2-7
CASSQLRSYEQYF
TGTGCCAGCAGCCAACTCAGGTCCTACGAGCAGTACTTC
>.|TRBV20-1|.|15|TRBJ1-2
CSAFPLAGGSYGYTF
TGCAGTGCTTTCCCCTTAGCGGGGGGATCCTATGGCTACACCTTC
>.|TRBV9|.|12|TRBJ1-2
CASSVRDYGYTF
TGTGCCAGCAGCGTAAGGGACTATGGCTACACCTTC
>TRBD2|TRBV7-3|.|14|TRBJ2-3
CASSSGLAEDEQYF
TGTGCCAGCAGCTCAGGACTAGCTGAGGATGAGCAGTATTTT
>.|TRBV9|.|11|TRBJ1-2
CASSVAGKITF
TGTGCCAGCAGCGTGGCAGGCAAAATAACCTTC
>TRBD2|TRBV13|many|15|TRBJ2-1
CASSRTGRAGDEQFF
TGTGCCAGCAGCCGAACTGGGAGGGCCGGCGATGAGCAGTTCTTC
>TRBD1|TRBV6-1|many|12|TRBJ1-5
CASRDRTQPQHF
TGTGCCAGCAGGGACAGGACACAGCCCCAGCATTTT
>.|TRBV2|many|12|TRBJ2-5
CASSEFQETQYF
TGTGCCAGCAGTGAATTCCAAGAGACCCAGTACTTC
>.|TRBV6-5|.|12|TRBJ2-1
CASSPDPLVQFF
TGTGCCAGCAGTCCCGACCCCCTGGTGCAGTTCTTC
>.|TRBV18|many|13|TRBJ1-2
CASSPQESQGYTF
TGTGCCAGCTCACCCCAAGAATCGCAGGGCTACACCTTC
>.|TRBV19|many|11|TRBJ2-1
CASSSYNEQFF
TGTGCCAGTAGTTCATACAATGAGCAGTTCTTC
>.|TRBV6-5|.|13|TRBJ1-4
CASSLRETEKLFF
TGTGCCAGCAGTCTCCGGGAGACTGAAAAACTGTTTTTT
>.|TRBV29-1|.|14|TRBJ2-5
CSVRIPNRQETQYF
TGCAGCGTCAGAATTCCCAACAGGCAAGAGACCCAGTACTTC
>.|TRBV6-6|many|13|TRBJ1-2
CASSYDQDGGYTF
TGTGCCAGCAGTTACGACCAGGATGGGGGCTACACCTTC
>.|TRBV5-4|.|15|TRBJ2-3
CAGSLAQGGADTQYF
TGTGCCGGCAGCTTGGCCCAGGGGGGCGCAGATACGCAGTATTTT
>TRBD2|TRBV20-1|many|17|TRBJ2-3
CSAPNPTSGRGWGTQYF
TGCAGTGCGCCAAACCCAACTAGCGGGAGAGGCTGGGGTACGCAGTATTTT
>.|TRBV5-5|many|17|TRBJ2-6
CASSRNLGGPGANVLTF
TGTGCCAGCAGCCGAAACCTAGGCGGGCCTGGGGCCAACGTCCTGACTTTC
>TRBD2|TRBV11-2|many|16|TRBJ2-3
CASSFGTSGTTDTQYF
TGTGCCAGCAGCTTTGGGACTAGCGGGACCACAGATACGCAGTATTTT